A single sample is the source of the 7 T cell receptor beta chains below, sequenced in a study of T cell responses to AZD1222 COVID-19 vaccine. Sequencing was performed with immunoSEQ multiplex PCR; in TCRdb, only in-frame clones are kept and a portion is missing. The sample records some 200,000 clones, roughly nine tenths being singletons. The source material was peripheral blood, sampled 28 days after the second AZD1222 dose. All receptors derive from an adult who received the AZD1222 COVID-19 vaccine.

This chain joins TRBV3-1 (or the pseudogene TRBV3-2) and TRBJ1-2, with 7 positions matching TRBD1. Looked up from germline, CDR1 is LGHDT and CDR2 is YNNKEL (reference sequence). The CDR3 contains 13 residues. After removal of 3 bases from V and 8 bases from J, the junction contained 6 bases not matched to a gene. The CDR3 is CASSHRGLRGYTF. The CDR3 DNA sequence: TGTGCCAGCAGCCATAGGGGGCTTAGAGGCTACACCTTC.

This clone came up once. Other DNA sequences in the sample encode the same CDR3. J is TRBJ2-7 and V is TRBV7-9, with D possibly TRBD2 on 6 matching bases. The germline V and J ends were trimmed by 3 bases and 1 base, with 7 bases remaining between them. CDR1 and CDR2 from the germline V gene are SEHNR and FQNEAQ (reference sequence). CDR3 size: 13 residues. CDR3 loop: CASSLAGSYEQYF. The CDR3 coding sequence is TGTGCCAGCAGCTTGGCGGGGTCCTACGAGCAGTACTTC.

This chain's CDR3 is CSVEWGVAGNYNEQFF. In DNA form, the CDR3 reads TGCAGCGTTGAATGGGGAGTAGCGGGAAACTACAATGAGCAGTTCTTC. V and J are TRBV29-1 and TRBJ2-1, with 8 bases that match TRBD2. Trimming removed 2 bases from V and 3 bases from J; junction bases left unmatched: 9. This CDR3 contains 16 residues. From germline, CDR1 is SQVTM and CDR2 ANQGSEA.

The chain combines TRBV4-1 with TRBJ1-3; no reliable D call. The CDR3 runs 14 residues. Deletions cut 4 bases from V and 2 bases from J, with 9 bases between. CDR1 is MGHRA, CDR2 YSYEKL, per germline. CDR3 protein: CASSRGGPGNTIYF. In DNA, the CDR3 is TGCGCCAGCAGCCGAGGTGGACCTGGAAACACCATATATTTT.

The genes are TRBV19 and TRBJ1-2, with D unresolved. CDR3 length: 14 amino acids. Germline-derived CDR1 and CDR2 are LNHDA and SQIVND (reference sequence). V was pared by 8 bases and J by 7 bases, with 20 bases between. CDR3 coding DNA: TGTGCCAGTCAGCAACGGAACTTTCCAGGTGGCTACACCTTC. Residues: CASQQRNFPGGYTF.

This clone was detected once. The chain uses TRBV7-2 and TRBJ2-2; D remains unclear. Germline V gives CDR1 SGHTA, CDR2 FQGNSA. The CDR3 consists of 12 residues. The ends were cut back, 5 bases at V and 6 bases at J, with 7 bases in the middle. The CDR3 is CASSALSGELFF. The CDR3 DNA sequence: TGTGCCAGCAGCGCCCTATCCGGGGAGCTGTTTTTT. The full variable domain, completed using reference TRBV7-2 and TRBJ2-2, is GAGVSQSPSNKVTEKGKDVELRCDPISGHTALYWYRQSLGQGLEFLIYFQGNSAPDKSGLPSDRFSAERTGGSVSTLTIQRTQQEDSAVYLCASSALSGELFFGEGSRLTVL.

This chain uses TRBV5-1 with TRBJ2-5; D remains ambiguous. Trimming removed 1 base at V and 4 bases at J, with 17 bases between. Germline V gene data show CDR1 as SGHRS and CDR2 as YFSETQ. The CDR3 sequence is 16 residues long. CDR3 sequence reads: CASSLSPGMVGETQYF. The CDR3 region has the DNA TGCGCCAGCAGCTTGTCCCCGGGCATGGTCGGAGAGACCCAGTACTTC.